These 25 T cell receptor beta chains share one sample of origin, sequenced in a study of T cells after yellow fever vaccination. TCRdb redid the calling of the 5' RACE reads with MiXCR, one entry per CDR3 protein. The sample lists 300,000 to 450,000 distinct CDR3 sequences, roughly 8% occurring once. Sample: PBMCs, taken more than 40 days after the first yellow fever vaccination. The receptors here all came from a man aged 18 to 29 who received the YFV17D yellow fever vaccine.

This clonotype was observed a few times. The genes are TRBV6-1 and TRBJ2-1; perhaps D is TRBD1 or TRBD2 (6 bases each). Looked up from germline, CDR1 is MNHNS and CDR2 is SASEGT. V lost 6 bases and J 8 bases, leaving 17 bases between the germline ends. The CDR3 spans 14 residues. The CDR3 protein is CASRSGRGGHEQFF. In DNA form, the CDR3 reads TGTGCCAGCAGAAGCGGCCGTGGGGGGCATGAGCAGTTCTTC.

This clonotype showed up just a few times. The chain links TRBV5-4 to TRBJ1-5, with no clear D. The V and J ends lost 2 bases and 6 bases respectively, with 6 bases between them. From germline, CDR1 is SGHNT and CDR2 YYREEE (reference sequence). The CDR3 has 12 residues. In DNA form, the CDR3 reads TGTGCCAGCAGCTTCTGGGGTCAGCCCCAGCATTTT. Residues: CASSFWGQPQHF.

This clonotype was detected a few times. This chain joins TRBV7-9 and TRBJ1-3; D gene ambiguous. V was shortened by 1 base and J by 0 bases, with 13 bases between the two germline ends. The V gene's germline CDR1 is SEHNR and CDR2 FQNEAQ (reference sequence). The CDR3 runs 17 residues. The CDR3 DNA is TGTGCCAGCAGCTTAGGGGCAGGAGCCGTCTCTGGAAACACCATATATTTT. This translates into CASSLGAGAVSGNTIYF.

This clonotype was observed a handful of times. The chain's CDR3 is CASSYGGFSSGNTIYF. CDR3 nucleotides: TGTGCCAGCAGTTACGGGGGCTTTAGCTCTGGAAACACCATATATTTT. This chain links TRBV6-5 with TRBJ1-3, with a tentative D call TRBD1 (6 bases). Germline V lookup: CDR1 MNHEY, CDR2 SVGAGI. This CDR3 spans 16 amino acids. V lost 2 bases and J lost 0, with 11 bases in between.

V gene TRBV24-1 combines with J gene TRBJ1-2; 8 bases map to TRBD1. CDR1 and CDR2 (germline): KGHDR, SFDVKD. V was pared by 4 bases and J by 6 bases, with 3 bases of the junction left unmatched. This CDR3 contains 13 residues. The CDR3 loop reads CATSDRTGNGYTF. The CDR3 coding sequence is TGTGCCACCAGTGACCGGACAGGGAATGGCTACACCTTC.

The chain employs TRBV5-1 and TRBJ2-3; either TRBD1 or TRBD2 may supply D (5 bases each). This CDR3 contains 16 residues. V was cut by 4 bases and J by 2 bases, with 17 bases left in between. Per the germline V gene, CDR1 is SGHRS and CDR2 is YFSETQ. The CDR3 region is CASSRPPGRYTDTQYF. CDR3 in DNA: TGCGCCAGCAGCAGACCGCCGGGACGCTACACAGATACGCAGTATTTT.

This clonotype occurred a few times. The chain's CDR3 is CASSLAGRLTRDEQFF. CDR3 DNA: TGTGCCAGCAGCTTAGCGGGGCGGCTTACGCGGGATGAGCAGTTCTTC. This chain connects TRBV7-2 to TRBJ2-1; D is possibly TRBD1 or TRBD2 (5 bases each). The CDR3 runs 16 residues. CDR1 and CDR2 (germline): SGHTA, FQGNSA. Trimming shortened V by 0 bases and J by 8 bases, and 17 bases separated the two germline ends.

The genes are TRBV20-1 and TRBJ1-5, with D tentatively TRBD1 (5 bases). Trimming pared 1 base from V and 4 bases from J, leaving 11 bases between. The CDR3 runs to 14 residues. CDR1 and CDR2 from the germline V gene are DFQATT and SNEGSKA (reference sequence). For the CDR3, the DNA is TGCAGTGCTAGAGGGACAACAAGTAATCAGCCCCAGCATTTT. Translated, it gives CSARGTTSNQPQHF.

This clonotype was counted at least ten times. This chain links TRBV5-5 with TRBJ2-7; D may be TRBD2 (6 bases). Germline CDR1 SGHKS, CDR2 YYEKEE (reference sequence). V was trimmed by 4 bases and J by 5 bases, leaving 13 bases between them. The CDR3 is 13 residues long. The CDR3 DNA reads as TGTGCCAGCAGCGCCCCGGAGGGTCACGAGCAGTACTTC. It specifies CASSAPEGHEQYF.

This clonotype occurred a few times. The chain is built from TRBV20-1 and TRBJ2-3; TRBD1 aligns across 7 bases. Per germline, CDR1 DFQATT and CDR2 SNEGSKA (reference sequence). The length of the CDR3 is 12 residues. V was clipped by 4 bases and J by 4 bases; unmatched bases: 2. The CDR3 is CSATTGSDTQYF. CDR3 sequence (DNA): TGCAGTGCTACGACAGGGTCAGATACGCAGTATTTT.

This clonotype appeared a few times. The gene calls are TRBV5-1 and TRBJ2-5, with D hard to call. The V end was cut by 3 bases, the J end by 2 bases, with 8 bases between. The length of the CDR3 is 13 residues. The germline gives CDR1 SGHRS, CDR2 YFSETQ. The CDR3 bases are TGCGCCAGCAGCTGGCAACAGCAAGAGACCCAGTACTTC. Translating gives CASSWQQQETQYF. The full variable domain, with the rest looked up from reference TRBV5-1 and TRBJ2-5, is KAGVTQTPRYLIKTRGQQVTLSCSPISGHRSVSWYQQTPGQGLQFLFEYFSETQRNKGNFPGRFSGRQFSNSRSEMNVSTLELGDSALYLCASSWQQQETQYFGPGTRLLVL.

This clonotype has a handful of counts. The chain is built from TRBV4-1 and TRBJ1-6; 7 bases are a match to TRBD1. The germline V gene encodes CDR1 MGHRA and CDR2 YSYEKL. The length of the CDR3 is 16 residues. V trimming: 1 base; J trimming: 7 bases; junction bases outside the gene matches: 7. The CDR3 nucleotides are TGCGCCAGCAGCCAAGCCAGGGGGGTTCAGAATTCACCCCTCCACTTT. Translating gives CASSQARGVQNSPLHF.

The sample holds a few counts of this clonotype. The chain recombines TRBV12-3 or TRBV12-4 with TRBJ2-1; D not resolved. V lost 6 bases to trimming and J lost 7 bases, with 13 bases between them. The CDR3 covers 13 residues. The chain's CDR3 is CASRSAGWNEQFF. The CDR3 nucleotides read TGTGCCAGCAGGTCTGCCGGGTGGAATGAGCAGTTCTTC.

This chain uses TRBV3-1 with TRBJ2-5, with 8 bases that match TRBD2. Germline values: CDR1 LGHDT, CDR2 YNNKEL (reference sequence). J lost 2 bases, V lost 4 bases, and 9 bases had no gene match. This CDR3 has 16 residues. CDR3 in DNA: TGTGCCAGCAGCCTTACCCGGGGGGGTGGACAAGAGACCCAGTACTTC. It yields the protein CASSLTRGGGQETQYF.

The V and J genes are TRBV24-1 and TRBJ1-1; D is perhaps TRBD1 (5 bases). V lost 1 base to trimming and J lost 2 bases, with 7 bases between them. The CDR3 length is 14 residues. In germline, CDR1 is KGHDR, CDR2 SFDVKD. The chain's CDR3 is CATSDLGVNTEAFF. CDR3 bases: TGTGCCACCAGTGATTTAGGGGTAAACACTGAAGCTTTCTTT.

The table lists this clonotype with a few counts. The chain combines TRBV20-1 with TRBJ1-2, with D tentatively TRBD1 (5 bases). The CDR3 is 14 residues long. Germline CDR1 is DFQATT and CDR2 is SNEGSKA (reference sequence). Between the trimmed V and J ends, which lost 5 bases and 4 bases, there was a span of 17 bases. CDR3 sequence: CSAPGVRGVYGYTF. In nucleotides, the CDR3 is TGCAGTGCTCCCGGTGTCAGAGGGGTCTATGGCTACACCTTC.

This clonotype has more than one count but fewer than ten. The rearrangement uses TRBV11-2 and TRBJ1-1; perhaps TRBD1 as D (5 bases). CDR3 length: 16 amino acids. Germline CDR1 reads SGHAT; CDR2 reads FQNNGV. Trimming took 5 bases from V and 2 from J, leaving 18 bases between them. The CDR3 is CASSVVDTGLNTEAFF. Written as DNA, the CDR3 is TGTGCCAGCAGCGTAGTGGACACGGGACTCAACACTGAAGCTTTCTTT.

A remark on this clonotype: This may stem from a read error, because a much larger clone lies one nucleotide away. The chain joins TRBV20-1 to TRBJ2-3; 9 bases are a match to TRBD1. CDR3 size: 16 residues. Germline CDR1 and CDR2: DFQATT and SNEGSKA (reference sequence). The CDR3 sequence: CCASRAGTGRTDTQYF. CDR3 nucleotides: TGCTGTGCTAGTCGGGCTGGGACAGGGAGGACAGATACGCAGTATTTT.

Concerning this clonotype: An end of the junction differs from the germline gene, which may be a read error. The CDR3 DNA reads as TGCTGTGCTAGATGGGGACAGGGCGGCTCCTACAATGAGCAGTTCTTC. Translated, it gives CCARWGQGGSYNEQFF. The chain has TRBV20-1 and TRBJ2-1; 9 bases agree with TRBD1. The germline V gene encodes CDR1 DFQATT and CDR2 SNEGSKA (reference sequence). The CDR3 loop spans 16 amino acids.

This chain uses TRBV4-1 with TRBJ1-2, with 8 bases aligning to TRBD1. This CDR3 region has 16 residues. Per germline, CDR1 MGHRA and CDR2 YSYEKL. V lost 1 base, J lost 4 bases, and 8 bases stayed unmatched. The CDR3 region is CASSQASGQGIYGYTF. CDR3 coding DNA: TGCGCCAGCAGCCAAGCAAGCGGACAGGGAATCTATGGCTACACCTTC.

This clonotype was detected ten times or more. The chain has TRBV7-2 and TRBJ2-3; 9 bases line up with TRBD1. Germline V gene lookup returns CDR1 SGHTA and CDR2 FQGNSA. The CDR3 is 15 residues long. V shed 5 bases, J shed 4 bases, and the junction held 7 bases outside the gene matches. CDR3 residues: CASSPGQGVSDTQYF. In DNA form, the CDR3 reads TGTGCCAGCAGCCCGGGACAGGGTGTATCAGATACGCAGTATTTT.

This clonotype was recorded a few times. The chain combines TRBV6-1 with TRBJ2-6; 10 nucleotides align to TRBD1. Germline loops: CDR1 MNHNS, CDR2 SASEGT. Germline trimming cut 6 bases from V and 5 bases from J; bases unmatched to any gene: 13. This CDR3 is built from 18 residues. CDR3 sequence: CASRPGTGVPYWANVLTF. DNA for the CDR3: TGTGCCAGCAGACCCGGGACAGGGGTCCCCTACTGGGCCAACGTCCTGACTTTC.

The chain has TRBV7-2 and TRBJ1-3; tentatively, D is TRBD1 (6 bases). CDR1 SGHTA and CDR2 FQGNSA come from the germline V gene. The CDR3 totals 15 residues. Trimming stripped 6 bases from V and 3 bases from J, with 15 bases between. The CDR3 is CASRGRGYGGNTIYF. CDR3 nucleotide sequence: TGTGCCAGCAGAGGCAGGGGATATGGTGGAAACACCATATATTTT.

This clonotype was counted a few times. J is TRBJ1-1 and V is TRBV30; 7 positions match TRBD1. The V gene's germline CDR1 is GTSNPN and CDR2 SVGIG (reference sequence). Trimming cost V 1 base and J 4 bases; bases outside gene matches: 3. This CDR3 comprises 13 residues. CDR3 DNA: TGTGCCTGGAGTGGACAGGGTCGCACTGAAGCTTTCTTT. It codes for CAWSGQGRTEAFF.

The chain links TRBV12-3 or TRBV12-4 to TRBJ1-2; D possibly corresponds to TRBD1 (5 bases). V was clipped by 2 bases and J by 11 bases, with 15 bases between them. The CDR3 totals 13 residues. CDR3 sequence: CASSLIPTAEYTF. The CDR3 DNA sequence: TGTGCCAGCAGTTTAATTCCGACAGCCGAGTACACCTTC.